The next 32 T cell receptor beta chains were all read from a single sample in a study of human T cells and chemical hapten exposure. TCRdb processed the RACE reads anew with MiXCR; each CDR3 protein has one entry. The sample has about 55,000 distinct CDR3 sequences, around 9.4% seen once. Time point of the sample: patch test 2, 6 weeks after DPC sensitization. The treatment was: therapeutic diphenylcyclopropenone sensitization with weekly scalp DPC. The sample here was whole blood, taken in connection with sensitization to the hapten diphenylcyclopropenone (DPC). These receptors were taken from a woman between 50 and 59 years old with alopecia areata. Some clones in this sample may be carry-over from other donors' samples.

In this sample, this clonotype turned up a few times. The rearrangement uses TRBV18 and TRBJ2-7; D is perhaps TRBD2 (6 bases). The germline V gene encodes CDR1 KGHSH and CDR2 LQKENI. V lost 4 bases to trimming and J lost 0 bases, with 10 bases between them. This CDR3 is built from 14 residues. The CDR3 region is CASSHGGPSYEQYF. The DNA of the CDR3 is TGTGCCAGCTCACACGGGGGTCCCTCCTACGAGCAGTACTTC.

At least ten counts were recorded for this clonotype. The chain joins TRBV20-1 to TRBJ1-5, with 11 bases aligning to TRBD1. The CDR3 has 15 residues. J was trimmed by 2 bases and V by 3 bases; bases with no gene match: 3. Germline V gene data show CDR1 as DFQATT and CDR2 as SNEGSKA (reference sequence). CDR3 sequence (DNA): TGCAGTGCTAGTAAGGGACAGGGGGGCAATCAGCCCCAGCATTTT. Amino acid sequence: CSASKGQGGNQPQHF.

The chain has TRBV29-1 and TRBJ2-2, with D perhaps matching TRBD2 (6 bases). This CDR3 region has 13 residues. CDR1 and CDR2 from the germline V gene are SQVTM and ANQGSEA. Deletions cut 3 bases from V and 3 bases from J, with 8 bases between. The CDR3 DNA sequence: TGCAGCGTTGACAGGGAGGACACCGGGGAGCTGTTTTTT. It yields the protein CSVDREDTGELFF.

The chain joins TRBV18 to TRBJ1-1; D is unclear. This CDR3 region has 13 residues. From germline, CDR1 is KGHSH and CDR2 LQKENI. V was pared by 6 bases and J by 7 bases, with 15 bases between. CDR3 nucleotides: TGTGCCAGCTCCAACGGGAGAGGCGGTGAAGCTTTCTTT. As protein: CASSNGRGGEAFF.

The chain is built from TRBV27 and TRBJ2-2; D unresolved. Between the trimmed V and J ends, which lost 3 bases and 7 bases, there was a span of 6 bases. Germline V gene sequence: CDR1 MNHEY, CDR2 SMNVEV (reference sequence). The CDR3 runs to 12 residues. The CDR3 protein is CASSFRSGELFF. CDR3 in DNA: TGTGCCAGCAGTTTTAGAAGCGGGGAGCTGTTTTTT.

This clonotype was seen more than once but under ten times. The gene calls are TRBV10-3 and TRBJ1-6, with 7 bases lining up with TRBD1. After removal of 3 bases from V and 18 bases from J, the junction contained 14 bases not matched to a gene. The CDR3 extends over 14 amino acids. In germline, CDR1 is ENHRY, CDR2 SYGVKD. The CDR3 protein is CAISEGRDRGGPHF. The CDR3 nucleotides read TGTGCCATCAGTGAAGGCAGGGACAGAGGCGGTCCCCACTTT.

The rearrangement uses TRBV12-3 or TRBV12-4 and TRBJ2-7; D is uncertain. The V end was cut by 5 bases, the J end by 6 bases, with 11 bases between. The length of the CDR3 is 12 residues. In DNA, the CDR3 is TGTGCCAGCAGTCCTCGAAGGGTCGAGCAGTACTTC. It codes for CASSPRRVEQYF.

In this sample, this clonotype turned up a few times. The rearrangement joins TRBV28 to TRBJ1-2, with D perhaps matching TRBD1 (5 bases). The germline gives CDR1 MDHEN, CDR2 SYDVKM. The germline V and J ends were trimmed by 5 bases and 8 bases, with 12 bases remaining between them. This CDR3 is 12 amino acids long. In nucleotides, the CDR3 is TGTGCCAGCAGTAAGCAGGGTTGGGGCTACACCTTC. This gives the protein CASSKQGWGYTF.

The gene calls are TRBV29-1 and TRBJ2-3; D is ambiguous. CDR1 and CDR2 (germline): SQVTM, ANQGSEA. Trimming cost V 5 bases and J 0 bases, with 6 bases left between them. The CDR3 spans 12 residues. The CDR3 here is CSVYSSTDTQYF. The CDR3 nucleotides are TGCAGCGTTTATAGCAGCACAGATACGCAGTATTTT.

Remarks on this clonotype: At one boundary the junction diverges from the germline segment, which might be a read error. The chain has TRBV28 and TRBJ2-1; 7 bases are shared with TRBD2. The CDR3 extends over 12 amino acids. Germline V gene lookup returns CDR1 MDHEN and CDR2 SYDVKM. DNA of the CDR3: TGTGCCAGCAGTACCCACCTGAGCGGGGTAAACTTC. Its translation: CASSTHLSGVNF.

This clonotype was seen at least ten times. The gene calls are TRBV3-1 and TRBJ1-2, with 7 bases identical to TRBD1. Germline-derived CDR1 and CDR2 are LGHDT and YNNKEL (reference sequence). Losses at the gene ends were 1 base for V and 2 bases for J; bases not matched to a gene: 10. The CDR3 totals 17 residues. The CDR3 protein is CASSQAGGQGQNYGYTF. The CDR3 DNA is TGTGCCAGCAGCCAAGCTGGGGGCCAGGGACAGAACTATGGCTACACCTTC. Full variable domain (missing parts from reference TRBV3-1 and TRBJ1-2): DTAVSQTPKYLVTQMGNDKSIKCEQNLGHDTMYWYKQDSKKFLKIMFSYNNKELIINETVPNRFSPKSPDKAHLNLHINSLELGDSAVYFCASSQAGGQGQNYGYTFGSGTRLTVV.

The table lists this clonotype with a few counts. The CDR3 is CSVTGNYGYTF. CDR3 nucleotide sequence: TGCAGCGTTACAGGGAACTATGGCTACACCTTC. V and J are TRBV29-1 and TRBJ1-2; TRBD1 is a possible D gene (6 bases). Germline values: CDR1 SQVTM, CDR2 ANQGSEA. Trimming removed 5 bases from V and 2 bases from J, with 6 bases in between. CDR3 size: 11 residues.

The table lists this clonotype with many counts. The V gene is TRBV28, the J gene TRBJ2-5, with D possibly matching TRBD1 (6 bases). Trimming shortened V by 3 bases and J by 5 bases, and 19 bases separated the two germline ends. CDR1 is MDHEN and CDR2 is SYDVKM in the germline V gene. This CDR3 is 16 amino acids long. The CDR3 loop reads CASSFPVRGRPETQYF. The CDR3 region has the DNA TGTGCCAGCAGTTTCCCCGTCAGGGGTCGTCCGGAGACCCAGTACTTC.

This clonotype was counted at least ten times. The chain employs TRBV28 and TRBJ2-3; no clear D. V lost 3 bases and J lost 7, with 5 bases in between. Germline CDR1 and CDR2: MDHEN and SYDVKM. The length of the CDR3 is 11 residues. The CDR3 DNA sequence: TGTGCCAGCAGTTTGGCAAATACGCAGTATTTT. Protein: CASSLANTQYF.

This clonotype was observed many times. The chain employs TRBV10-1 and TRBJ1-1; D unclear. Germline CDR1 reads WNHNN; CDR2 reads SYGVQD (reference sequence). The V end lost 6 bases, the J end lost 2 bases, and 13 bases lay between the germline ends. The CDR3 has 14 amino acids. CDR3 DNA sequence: TGCGCCAGCAGGGACCTAGGAGAAAACACTGAAGCTTTCTTT. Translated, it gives CASRDLGENTEAFF.

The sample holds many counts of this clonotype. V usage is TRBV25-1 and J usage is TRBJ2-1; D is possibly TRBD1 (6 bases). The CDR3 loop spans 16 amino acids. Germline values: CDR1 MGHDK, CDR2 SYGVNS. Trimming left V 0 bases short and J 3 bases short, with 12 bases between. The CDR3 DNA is TGTGCCAGCAGTGAATATTTTACAGGGAGCTACAATGAGCAGTTCTTC. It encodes CASSEYFTGSYNEQFF.

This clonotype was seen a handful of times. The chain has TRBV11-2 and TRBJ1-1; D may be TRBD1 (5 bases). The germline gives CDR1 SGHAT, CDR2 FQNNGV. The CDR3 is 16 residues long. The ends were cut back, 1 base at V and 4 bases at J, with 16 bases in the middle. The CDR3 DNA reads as TGTGCCAGCAGCTTAGTGAGGCAGGGAGGGAGCACTGAAGCTTTCTTT. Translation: CASSLVRQGGSTEAFF.

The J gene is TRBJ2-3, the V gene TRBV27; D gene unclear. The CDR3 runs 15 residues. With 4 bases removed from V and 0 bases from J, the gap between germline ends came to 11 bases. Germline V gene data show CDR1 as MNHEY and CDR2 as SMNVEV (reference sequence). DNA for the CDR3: TGTGCCAGCAGTTCCTTTACACAGAGCACAGATACGCAGTATTTT. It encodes CASSSFTQSTDTQYF.

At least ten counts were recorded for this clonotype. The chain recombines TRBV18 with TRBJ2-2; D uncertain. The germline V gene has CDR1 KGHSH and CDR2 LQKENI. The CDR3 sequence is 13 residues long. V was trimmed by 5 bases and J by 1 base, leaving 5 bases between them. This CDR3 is CASSSRNTGELFF. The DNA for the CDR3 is TGTGCCAGCTCATCTAGGAACACCGGGGAGCTGTTTTTT.

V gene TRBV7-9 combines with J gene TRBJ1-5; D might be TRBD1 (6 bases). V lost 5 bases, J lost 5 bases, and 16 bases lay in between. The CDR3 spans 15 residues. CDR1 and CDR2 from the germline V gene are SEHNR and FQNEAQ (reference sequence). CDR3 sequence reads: CASSPPGHRDQPQHF. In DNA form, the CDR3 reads TGTGCCAGCAGCCCGCCGGGACACCGAGATCAGCCCCAGCATTTT.

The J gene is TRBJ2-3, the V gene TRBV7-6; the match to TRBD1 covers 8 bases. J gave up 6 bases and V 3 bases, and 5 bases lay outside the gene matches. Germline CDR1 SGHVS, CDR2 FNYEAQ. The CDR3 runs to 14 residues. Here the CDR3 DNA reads TGTGCCAGCAGCTTGGGGGACAGGCGGGATACGCAGTATTTT. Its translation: CASSLGDRRDTQYF.

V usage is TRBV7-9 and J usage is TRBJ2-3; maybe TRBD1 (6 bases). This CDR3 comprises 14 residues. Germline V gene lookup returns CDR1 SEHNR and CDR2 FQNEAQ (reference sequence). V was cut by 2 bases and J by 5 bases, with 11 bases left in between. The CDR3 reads CASSLRGTQDTQYF. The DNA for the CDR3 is TGTGCCAGCAGCTTAAGGGGGACCCAAGATACGCAGTATTTT.

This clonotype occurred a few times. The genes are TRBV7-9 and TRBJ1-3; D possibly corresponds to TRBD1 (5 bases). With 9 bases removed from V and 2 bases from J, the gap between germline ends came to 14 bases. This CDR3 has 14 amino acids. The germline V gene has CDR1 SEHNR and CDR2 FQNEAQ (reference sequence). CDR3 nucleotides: TGTGCCAGTAGGGGAGCGGGGACTGGAAACACCATATATTTT. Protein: CASRGAGTGNTIYF.

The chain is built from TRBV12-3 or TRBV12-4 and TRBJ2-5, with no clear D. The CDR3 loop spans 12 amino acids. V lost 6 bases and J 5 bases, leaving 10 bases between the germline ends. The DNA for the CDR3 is TGTGCCAGCAGCCCAATCGAGGAGACCCAGTACTTC. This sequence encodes CASSPIEETQYF.

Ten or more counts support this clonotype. The CDR3 DNA is TGCAGTGCTAGTTCGGGGGTGAGGATGAACACTGAAGCTTTCTTT. It specifies CSASSGVRMNTEAFF. The chain joins TRBV20-1 to TRBJ1-1, with a weak D call TRBD1 (5 bases). CDR1 and CDR2 (germline): DFQATT, SNEGSKA (reference sequence). Deletions cut 3 bases from V and 0 bases from J, with 14 bases between. The CDR3 consists of 15 residues.

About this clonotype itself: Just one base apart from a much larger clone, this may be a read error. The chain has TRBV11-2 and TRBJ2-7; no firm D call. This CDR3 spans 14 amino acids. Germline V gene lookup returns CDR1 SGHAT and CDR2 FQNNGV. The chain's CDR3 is CPSSPSVAAYEQYF. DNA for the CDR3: TGTCCCAGCAGCCCCTCGGTAGCAGCCTACGAGCAGTACTTC.

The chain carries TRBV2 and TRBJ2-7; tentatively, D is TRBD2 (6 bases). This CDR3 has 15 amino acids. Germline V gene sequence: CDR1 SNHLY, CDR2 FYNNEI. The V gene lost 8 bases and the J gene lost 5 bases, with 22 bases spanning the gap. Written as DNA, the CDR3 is TGTGCCAGCGGTAGCCTAGCGCTCGAGGGGCACGAGCAGTACTTC. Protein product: CASGSLALEGHEQYF.

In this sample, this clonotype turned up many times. CDR3 nucleotides: TGCGCCAGCAGCTTGGCCGCGGGGGCCTCTGGAAACACCATATATTTT. Translation: CASSLAAGASGNTIYF. The gene calls are TRBV5-1 and TRBJ1-3, with D possibly being TRBD1 (6 bases). V lost 0 bases and J lost 0, with 10 bases in between. The germline gives CDR1 SGHRS, CDR2 YFSETQ. This CDR3 is 16 amino acids long. The full variable domain, completed using reference TRBV5-1 and TRBJ1-3, is KAGVTQTPRYLIKTRGQQVTLSCSPISGHRSVSWYQQTPGQGLQFLFEYFSETQRNKGNFPGRFSGRQFSNSRSEMNVSTLELGDSALYLCASSLAAGASGNTIYFGEGSWLTVV.

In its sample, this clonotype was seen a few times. The CDR3 sequence: CASSHQYRESEQFF. The DNA of the CDR3 is TGTGCCAGCAGCCATCAATACCGGGAGAGCGAGCAGTTCTTC. The J gene is TRBJ2-1, the V gene TRBV28, with D tentatively TRBD2 (6 bases). The CDR3 is 14 amino acids. The ends were cut back, 6 bases at V and 10 bases at J, with 19 bases in the middle. Germline loops: CDR1 MDHEN, CDR2 SYDVKM.

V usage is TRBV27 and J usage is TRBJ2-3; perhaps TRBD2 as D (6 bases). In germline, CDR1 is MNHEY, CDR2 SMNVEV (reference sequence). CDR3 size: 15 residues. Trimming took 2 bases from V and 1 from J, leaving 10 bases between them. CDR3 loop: CASSLRPSGTDTQYF. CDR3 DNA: TGTGCCAGCAGTTTAAGGCCTAGCGGCACAGATACGCAGTATTTT.

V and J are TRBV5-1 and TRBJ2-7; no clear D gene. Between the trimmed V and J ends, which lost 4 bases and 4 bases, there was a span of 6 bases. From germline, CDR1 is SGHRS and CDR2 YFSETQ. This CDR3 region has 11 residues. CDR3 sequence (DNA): TGCGCCAGCAGCAAAGAATACGAGCAGTACTTC. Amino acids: CASSKEYEQYF. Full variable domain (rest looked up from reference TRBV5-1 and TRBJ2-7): KAGVTQTPRYLIKTRGQQVTLSCSPISGHRSVSWYQQTPGQGLQFLFEYFSETQRNKGNFPGRFSGRQFSNSRSEMNVSTLELGDSALYLCASSKEYEQYFGPGTRLTVT.

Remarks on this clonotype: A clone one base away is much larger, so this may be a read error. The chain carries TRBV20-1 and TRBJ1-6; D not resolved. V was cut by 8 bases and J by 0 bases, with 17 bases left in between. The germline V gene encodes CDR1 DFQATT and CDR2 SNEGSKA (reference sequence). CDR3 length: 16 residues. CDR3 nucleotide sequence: TGCAGTACTACCGAGGGAGGCAGCTCCTATAATTCACCCCTCCACTTT. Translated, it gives CSTTEGGSSYNSPLHF.